Detailed here is one T cell receptor (beta chain). Its specificity is unknown. The data stem from a study of beta chain features in type 1 diabetes. Regarding the study as a whole: It was among patients, rather than healthy donors, that naive, central memory and Treg TCRB repertoires appeared more similar. Shortening of TCRB CDR3s, moderate but significant, appeared in all four CD4+ subsets of Type 1 diabetes patients.

Germline loops: CDR1 MNHEY, CDR2 SMNVEV (reference sequence). This CDR3 contains 9 residues. Trimming removed 5 bases at V and 7 bases at J, with 3 bases between. Sorting based on CD45RO/CCR7/CD25/CD127/CD95/CD27 separated CD4+ naive, central memory, regulatory and stem cell-like memory cells. The purity of all sorted populations exceeded 95%. Expressed TCRB transcripts were sequenced because the isolated RNA had all been reverse transcribed beforehand. Sequenced by immunoSEQ multiplex PCR; TCRdb stores in-frame clones only, minus some. The top ten clones hold roughly 2.5% of a sample with 120,000 or so clones, 15% to 20% of them seen once.

The source of this sequence is a man younger than 35 with type 1 diabetes. This chain connects TRBV27 to TRBJ2-7; D is undetermined. The sample consisted of central memory CD4+ T cells from blood. CDR3 sequence reads: CASSPEQYF. Here the CDR3 DNA reads TGTGCCAGCAGTCCAGAGCAGTACTTC.